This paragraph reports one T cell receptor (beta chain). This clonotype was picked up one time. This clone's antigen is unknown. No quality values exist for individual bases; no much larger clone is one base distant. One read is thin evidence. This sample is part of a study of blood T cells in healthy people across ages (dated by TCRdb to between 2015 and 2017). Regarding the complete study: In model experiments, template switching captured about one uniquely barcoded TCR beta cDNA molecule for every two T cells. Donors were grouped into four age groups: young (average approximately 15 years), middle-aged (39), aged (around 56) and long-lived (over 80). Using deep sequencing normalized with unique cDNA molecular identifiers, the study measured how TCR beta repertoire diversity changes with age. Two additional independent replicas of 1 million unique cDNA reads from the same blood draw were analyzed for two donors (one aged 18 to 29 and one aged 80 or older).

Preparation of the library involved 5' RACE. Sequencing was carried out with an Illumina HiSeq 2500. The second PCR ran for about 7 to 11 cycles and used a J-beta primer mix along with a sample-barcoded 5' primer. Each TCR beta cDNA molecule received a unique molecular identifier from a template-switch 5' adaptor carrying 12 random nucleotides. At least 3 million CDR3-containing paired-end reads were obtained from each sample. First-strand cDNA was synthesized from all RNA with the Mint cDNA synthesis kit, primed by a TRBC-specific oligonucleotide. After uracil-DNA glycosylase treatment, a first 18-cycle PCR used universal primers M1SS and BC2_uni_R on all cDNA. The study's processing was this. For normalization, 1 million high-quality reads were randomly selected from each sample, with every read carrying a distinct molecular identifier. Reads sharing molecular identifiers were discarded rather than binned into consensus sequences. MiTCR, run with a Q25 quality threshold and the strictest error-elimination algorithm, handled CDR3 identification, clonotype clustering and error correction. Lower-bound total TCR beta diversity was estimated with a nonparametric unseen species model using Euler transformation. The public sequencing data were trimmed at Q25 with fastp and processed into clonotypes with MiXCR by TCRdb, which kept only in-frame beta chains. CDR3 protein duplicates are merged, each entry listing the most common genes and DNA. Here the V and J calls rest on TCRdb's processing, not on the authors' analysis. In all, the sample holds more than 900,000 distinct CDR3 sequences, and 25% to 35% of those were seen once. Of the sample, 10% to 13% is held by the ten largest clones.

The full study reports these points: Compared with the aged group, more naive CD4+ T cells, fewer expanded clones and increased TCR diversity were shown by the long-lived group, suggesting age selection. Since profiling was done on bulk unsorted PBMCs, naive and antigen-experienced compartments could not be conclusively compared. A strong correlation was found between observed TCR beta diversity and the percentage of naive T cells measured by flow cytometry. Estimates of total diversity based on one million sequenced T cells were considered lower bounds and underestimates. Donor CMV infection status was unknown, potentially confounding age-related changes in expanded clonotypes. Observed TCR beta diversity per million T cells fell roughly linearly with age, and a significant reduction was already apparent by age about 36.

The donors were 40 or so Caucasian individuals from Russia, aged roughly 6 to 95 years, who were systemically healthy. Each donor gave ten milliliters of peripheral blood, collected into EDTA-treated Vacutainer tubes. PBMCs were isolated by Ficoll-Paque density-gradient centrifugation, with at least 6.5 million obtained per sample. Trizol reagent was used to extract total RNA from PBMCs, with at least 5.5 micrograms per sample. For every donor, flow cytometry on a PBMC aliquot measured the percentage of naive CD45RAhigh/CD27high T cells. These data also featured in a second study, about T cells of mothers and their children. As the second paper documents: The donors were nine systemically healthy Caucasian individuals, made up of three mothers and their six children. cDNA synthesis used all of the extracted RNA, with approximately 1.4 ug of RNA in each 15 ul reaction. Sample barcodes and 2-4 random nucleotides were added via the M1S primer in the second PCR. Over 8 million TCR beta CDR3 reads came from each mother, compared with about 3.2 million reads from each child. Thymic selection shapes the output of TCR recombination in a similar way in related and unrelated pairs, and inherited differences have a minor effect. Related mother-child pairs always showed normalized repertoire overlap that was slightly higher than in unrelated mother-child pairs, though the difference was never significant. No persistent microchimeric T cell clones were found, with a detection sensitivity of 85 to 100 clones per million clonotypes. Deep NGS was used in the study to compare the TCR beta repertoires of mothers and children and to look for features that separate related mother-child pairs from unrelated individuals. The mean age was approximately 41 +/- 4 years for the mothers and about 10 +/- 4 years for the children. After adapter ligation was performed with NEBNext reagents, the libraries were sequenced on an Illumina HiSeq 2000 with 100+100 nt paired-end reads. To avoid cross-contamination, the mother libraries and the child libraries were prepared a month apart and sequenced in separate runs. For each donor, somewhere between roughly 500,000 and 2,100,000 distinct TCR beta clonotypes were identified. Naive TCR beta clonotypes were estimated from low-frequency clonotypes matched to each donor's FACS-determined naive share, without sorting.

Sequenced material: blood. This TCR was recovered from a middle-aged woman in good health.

The bases read TGTGCCAGCAGCCCGCATGGAGGGGGGGCCCGGGAGCAGTTCTTC. This is translated as CASSPHGGGAREQFF. The chain employs TRBV14 and TRBJ2-1, and perhaps TRBD2 as D gene, on 7 matching bases. CDR1 and CDR2 are drawn from the germline V gene: SGHDN, FVKESK. Deletion took 4 bases off V and 10 bases off J, with a span of 20 bases between the germline ends. Counted from cysteine to phenylalanine, this CDR3 has 15 amino acids. Just CDR3 DNA is preserved here, 45 bases in frame from base 1. Reference TRBV14 and TRBJ2-1 genes cover what lies past the CDR3, so the full variable domain is EAGVTQFPSHSVIEKGQTVTLRCDPISGHDNLYWYRRVMGKEIKFLLHFVKESKQDESGMPNNRFLAERTGGTYSTLKVQPAELEDSGVYFCASSPHGGGAREQFFGPGTRLTVL.